The 31 T cell receptor beta chains presented below share a single source sample, sequenced in a study of beta chain features in type 1 diabetes. The whole isolated RNA underwent reverse transcription, so sequencing captured expressed TCRB transcripts. TCRdb's table, derived via immunoSEQ multiplex PCR, lists solely in-frame clones and lacks some. This sample has some 240,000 clones; approximately 16% occur once, and the top ten carry approximately 0.086%. Study-level findings and limits: Shorter TCRB CDR3s, moderately but significantly so, were found in Type 1 diabetes patients in all four CD4+ subsets.

The antigens for these receptors are not known. Sequencing used naive CD4+ T cells from blood. The source is a man aged 25-40 years with type 1 diabetes.

A few counts support this clone. CDR3 sequence (DNA): TGTGCCAGTGGAGACAGGGGATATGGCTACACCTTC. This encodes CASGDRGYGYTF. The chain couples TRBV19 to TRBJ1-2, with 8 bases identical to TRBD1. The CDR3 is 12 residues long. V shed 8 bases, J shed 5 bases, and the junction held 4 bases outside the gene matches. Germline lookup yields CDR1 LNHDA and CDR2 SQIVND (reference sequence). Drawing the rest from reference TRBV19 and TRBJ1-2, the complete variable domain is DGGITQSPKYLFRKEGQNVTLSCEQNLNHDAMYWYRQDPGQGLRLIYYSQIVNDFQKGDIAEGYSVSREKKESFPLTVTSAQKNPTAFYLCASGDRGYGYTFGSGTRLTVV.

This clone was picked up a small number of times. The chain uses TRBV7-2 and TRBJ2-3; maybe TRBD2 (5 bases). Per germline, CDR1 SGHTA and CDR2 FQGNSA. The CDR3 extends over 14 amino acids. V lost 5 bases and J lost 3, with 12 bases in between. The CDR3 sequence: CASSIGPGTDTQYF. As DNA, the CDR3 is TGTGCCAGCAGCATTGGACCGGGGACAGATACGCAGTATTTT.

This clone was seen only a few times. This rearrangement joins TRBV30 to TRBJ1-3; D gene uncertain. CDR3 length equals 12 residues. Germline-derived CDR1 and CDR2 are GTSNPN and SVGIG (reference sequence). The CDR3 bases are TGTGGGGAACGTTTTTCTGGAAACACCATATATTTT. Translated: CGERFSGNTIYF.

This clone was seen more than once but under ten times. The chain recombines TRBV30 with TRBJ2-7; the match to TRBD2 covers 9 bases. V lost 4 bases, J lost 4 bases, and 11 bases stayed unmatched. The CDR3 sequence is 15 residues long. Germline lookup yields CDR1 GTSNPN and CDR2 SVGIG (reference sequence). CDR3: CAWTDGVTSGYEQYF. CDR3 coding DNA: TGTGCCTGGACCGACGGAGTGACTAGCGGTTACGAGCAGTACTTC.

Details on this clone: Other DNA sequences in the same sample also yield this CDR3. J is TRBJ2-5 and V is TRBV30; 8 nucleotides match TRBD1. V lost 3 bases, J lost 5 bases, and 2 bases stayed unmatched. There are 12 residues in the CDR3. From germline, CDR1 is GTSNPN and CDR2 SVGIG (reference sequence). CDR3 region: CAWSAGGETQYF. The CDR3 nucleotides are TGTGCCTGGAGCGCAGGGGGCGAGACCCAGTACTTC.

The rearrangement joins TRBV7-2 to TRBJ1-2; TRBD1 matches 7 bases. The CDR3 consists of 12 residues. Germline V CDR1 and CDR2: SGHTA, FQGNSA. Unmatched junction bases numbered 5, after V lost 5 bases and J lost 8 bases. The CDR3 reads CASSTRQGGYTF. CDR3 sequence (DNA): TGTGCCAGCAGCACCCGACAGGGAGGCTACACCTTC.

The gene calls are TRBV4-3 and TRBJ2-3; 12 bases fit TRBD1. Losses at the gene ends were 4 bases for V and 4 bases for J; bases not matched to a gene: 9. The CDR3 covers 17 residues. Germline lookup yields CDR1 LGHNA and CDR2 YSLEER. CDR3 sequence: CASSLNAGTGGPDTQYF. For the CDR3, the DNA is TGCGCCAGCAGCCTAAACGCCGGGACAGGGGGCCCAGATACGCAGTATTTT.

This chain connects TRBV29-1 to TRBJ1-2; TRBD1 aligns across 7 bases. CDR3 size: 11 residues. The trim removed 7 bases at V and 6 bases at J, leaving 5 bases unmatched. Germline assignment: CDR1 SQVTM and CDR2 ANQGSEA. The CDR3 reads CSGYRGDGYTF. For the CDR3, the DNA is TGCAGCGGCTACAGGGGCGATGGCTACACCTTC.

Remarks on this clone: The sample contains more than one DNA sequence encoding this CDR3. This chain joins TRBV7-2 and TRBJ2-7, with D possibly matching TRBD2 (6 bases). V lost 0 bases, J lost 4 bases, and 7 bases lay in between. CDR1 and CDR2 (germline): SGHTA, FQGNSA. The CDR3 has 13 amino acids. The CDR3 here is CASSLAGGYEQYF. DNA of the CDR3: TGTGCCAGCAGCTTAGCGGGGGGATACGAGCAGTACTTC.

The chain employs TRBV18 and TRBJ2-2, with D hard to call. The CDR3 covers 11 residues. Germline CDR1 and CDR2: KGHSH and LQKENI. Trimming stripped 3 bases from V and 11 bases from J, with 7 bases between. The CDR3 nucleotides read TGTGCCAGCTCACCCGGCCGAGAGCTGTTTTTT. Translation gives CASSPGRELFF.

CDR3: CSVPVTNTEAFF. CDR3 DNA sequence: TGCAGCGTCCCAGTAACTAACACTGAAGCTTTCTTT. The genes are TRBV29-1 and TRBJ1-1; D unclear. Germline CDR1 reads SQVTM; CDR2 reads ANQGSEA. V lost 6 bases and J 2 bases, leaving 10 bases between the germline ends. CDR3 length: 12 amino acids.

The gene calls are TRBV5-4 and TRBJ2-3, with D unclear. Germline lookup yields CDR1 SGHNT and CDR2 YYREEE (reference sequence). V was pared by 4 bases and J by 2 bases, with 11 bases between. The CDR3 is 14 residues long. The CDR3 DNA sequence: TGTGCCAGCAGCCCGCCGGGTGACACAGATACGCAGTATTTT. Encoded protein: CASSPPGDTDTQYF.

This chain connects TRBV9 to TRBJ2-1; 14 bases line up with TRBD2. The CDR3 consists of 19 residues. The V gene end was trimmed by 3 bases and the J gene end by 8 bases; junction bases not matched to a gene: 16. Germline assignment: CDR1 SGDLS and CDR2 YYNGEE. CDR3 DNA: TGTGCCAGCAGCGCTCTTCCGGGACTAGCGGGAGACCTCGGCGATGAGCAGTTCTTC. Amino acids: CASSALPGLAGDLGDEQFF.

This clone has only a few counts. The rearrangement joins TRBV28 to TRBJ2-4; tentatively, D is TRBD2 (6 bases). The V gene lost 5 bases and the J gene lost 0 bases, with 11 bases spanning the gap. In germline, CDR1 is MDHEN, CDR2 SYDVKM. This CDR3 has 15 amino acids. Written as DNA, the CDR3 is TGTGCCAGCAGTACGACTAGGCTAGCCAAAAACATTCAGTACTTC. This encodes CASSTTRLAKNIQYF.

This clone came up a few times. This chain links TRBV10-3 with TRBJ2-2; 12 bases align to TRBD2. J was trimmed by 1 base and V by 6 bases; bases with no gene match: 6. Germline values: CDR1 ENHRY, CDR2 SYGVKD. This CDR3 has 17 amino acids. As DNA, the CDR3 is TGTGCCATCAGCCGGACTAGCGGGACGGGGAACACCGGGGAGCTGTTTTTT. As protein: CAISRTSGTGNTGELFF.

As for this clone: The sample has other DNA sequences that encode this CDR3 too. This chain connects TRBV29-1 to TRBJ1-5; a weak D match, TRBD1 (5 bases). CDR3 length equals 13 residues. Germline assignment: CDR1 SQVTM and CDR2 ANQGSEA. V lost 1 base, J lost 3 bases, and 7 bases lay in between. The CDR3 nucleotides read TGCAGCGTTGAAGGGGGCCTCAATCAGCCCCAGCATTTT. It codes for CSVEGGLNQPQHF.

V is TRBV5-1 and J is TRBJ2-5; 8 bases align to TRBD2. This CDR3 is built from 18 residues. V shed 0 bases and J 4 bases; nucleotides not matched to a gene: 14. Germline-derived CDR1 and CDR2 are SGHRS and YFSETQ. CDR3 sequence reads: CASSLAQRTSRTLETQYF. For the CDR3, the DNA is TGCGCCAGCAGCTTGGCTCAAAGGACTAGCAGGACGTTAGAGACCCAGTACTTC.

This chain joins TRBV23-1 and TRBJ2-1; D perhaps matches TRBD1 (6 bases). TRBV23-1 is classed as an ORF, of uncertain function. The CDR3 is made up of 13 amino acids. The chain's CDR3 is CSGRGSSYNEQFF. The DNA of the CDR3 is TGCTCTGGAAGGGGGAGCTCCTACAATGAGCAGTTCTTC.

The chain employs TRBV25-1 and TRBJ2-3; TRBD2 agrees at 14 bases. With 8 bases clipped from V and 1 base from J, the junction kept 2 bases outside the gene matches. Looked up from germline, CDR1 is MGHDK and CDR2 is SYGVNS. The CDR3 loop spans 15 amino acids. Here the CDR3 reads CASGGLAGGTDTQYF. CDR3 sequence (DNA): TGTGCCAGCGGGGGACTAGCGGGAGGCACAGATACGCAGTATTTT.

The chain links TRBV29-1 to TRBJ1-2; D uncertain. The CDR3 runs to 12 residues. The germline gives CDR1 SQVTM, CDR2 ANQGSEA. Trimming removed 8 bases from V and 5 bases from J, with 15 bases in between. CDR3 sequence reads: CSFSSGPYGYTF. Here the CDR3 DNA reads TGCAGCTTCTCAAGTGGGCCTTATGGCTACACCTTC.

This clone has just a few counts. The chain combines TRBV6-1 with TRBJ2-1; unclear D gene. Germline CDR1 MNHNS, CDR2 SASEGT. V lost 8 bases, J lost 12 bases, and 14 bases lay in between. The CDR3 extends over 11 amino acids. The CDR3 reads CASGFNPTQFF. CDR3 nucleotides: TGTGCCAGCGGATTCAACCCAACGCAGTTCTTC.

In regard to this clone: The identical CDR3 is also encoded by other nucleotide sequences in the sample. J is TRBJ2-5 and V is TRBV9; the D gene is possibly TRBD1 (5 bases). V lost 3 bases and J lost 5, with 11 bases in between. Germline CDR1 SGDLS, CDR2 YYNGEE. The CDR3 totals 13 residues. CDR3 in DNA: TGTGCCAGCAGCGCTCAGGGAAGGGAGACCCAGTACTTC. This encodes CASSAQGRETQYF.

The genes are TRBV30 and TRBJ1-2; a possible D gene is TRBD1 (5 bases). Germline lookup yields CDR1 GTSNPN and CDR2 SVGIG (reference sequence). This CDR3 spans 15 amino acids. The germline V and J ends were trimmed by 1 base and 3 bases, with 15 bases remaining between them. CDR3 amino acids: CAWSAGPGNDYGYTF. The CDR3 DNA follows: TGTGCCTGGAGTGCGGGGCCGGGAAACGACTATGGCTACACCTTC.

The chain couples TRBV19 to TRBJ2-6; 7 bases match TRBD1. The CDR3 covers 17 residues. The germline V gene has CDR1 LNHDA and CDR2 SQIVND (reference sequence). J gave up 1 base and V 5 bases, and 8 bases lay outside the gene matches. This CDR3 is CASSPRRQGSGANVLTF. The CDR3 nucleotides read TGTGCCAGTAGTCCAAGGAGACAGGGTTCTGGGGCCAACGTCCTGACTTTC.

This clone has a handful of counts. The chain is built from TRBV10-3 and TRBJ2-3; D uncertain. CDR3 length: 12 residues. The V gene's germline CDR1 is ENHRY and CDR2 SYGVKD. V was cut by 10 bases and J by 2 bases, with 10 bases left in between. The CDR3, as DNA: TGTGCCACCTCCGAAGACACAGATACGCAGTATTTT. It yields the protein CATSEDTDTQYF.

The table lists this clone with a few counts. The J gene is TRBJ2-1, the V gene TRBV11-2; 10 bases match TRBD2. Germline V lookup: CDR1 SGHAT, CDR2 FQNNGV. The CDR3 length is 15 residues. V shed 5 bases and J 3 bases; nucleotides not matched to a gene: 4. DNA for the CDR3: TGTGCCAGCAGCACCGGGACTAGCGACTACAATGAGCAGTTCTTC. It encodes CASSTGTSDYNEQFF.

The rearrangement joins TRBV19 to TRBJ2-2, with a weak D call TRBD1 (5 bases). Trimming took 7 bases from V and 0 from J, leaving 9 bases between them. Per the germline V gene, CDR1 is LNHDA and CDR2 is SQIVND (reference sequence). The CDR3 spans 14 residues. CDR3 coding DNA: TGTGCCAGTAATCCGACAGCGAACACCGGGGAGCTGTTTTTT. Translation: CASNPTANTGELFF.

The rearrangement links TRBV30 to TRBJ2-3; no firm D call. V dropped 1 base and J dropped 6 bases, with 11 bases sitting between them. The germline gives CDR1 GTSNPN, CDR2 SVGIG (reference sequence). The CDR3 spans 13 residues. The chain's CDR3 is CAWSDLRLDTQYF. The CDR3 coding sequence is TGTGCCTGGAGTGACTTAAGGTTGGATACGCAGTATTTT. Together with reference TRBV30 and TRBJ2-3, the CDR3 gives the full variable domain: SQTIHQWPATLVQPVGSPLSLECTVEGTSNPNLYWYRQAAGRGLQLLFYSVGIGQISSEVPQNLSASRPQDRQFILSSKKLLLSDSGFYLCAWSDLRLDTQYFGPGTRLTVL.

The J gene is TRBJ2-7, the V gene TRBV28; 8 positions agree with TRBD2. This CDR3 is 12 amino acids long. The ends lost 1 base at V and 7 bases at J; junction bases unmatched: 0. Germline CDR1 reads MDHEN; CDR2 reads SYDVKM. CDR3 amino acids: CASSLLAGEQYF. CDR3 in DNA: TGTGCCAGCAGTTTATTAGCGGGAGAGCAGTACTTC.

There are a few counts of this clone. This chain uses TRBV7-9 with TRBJ2-5, with 10 bases matching TRBD2. The CDR3 consists of 14 residues. The junction had 3 bases not matched to a gene; V was cut back by 3 bases and J by 5 bases. Looked up from germline, CDR1 is SEHNR and CDR2 is FQNEAQ (reference sequence). In DNA form, the CDR3 reads TGTGCCAGCAGCTTCCTAGCGGGAGTTGAGACCCAGTACTTC. This translates into CASSFLAGVETQYF.

This clone was found a few times. The V call is TRBV7-8, the J call TRBJ2-3, with 9 bases matching TRBD2. V gave up 4 bases and J gave up 2 bases; unmatched junction bases: 4. The CDR3 extends over 15 amino acids. Germline V gene lookup returns CDR1 SGHVS and CDR2 FQNEAQ. The CDR3 is CASSSTSGYTDTQYF. The CDR3 DNA sequence: TGTGCCAGCAGCTCCACTAGCGGGTACACAGATACGCAGTATTTT.